Below are 22 T cell receptor beta chains sequenced from a single sample in a study of beta chain features in type 1 diabetes. Study conclusions and caveats: Across all four CD4+ subsets, people with type 1 diabetes showed modestly shorter TCRB CDR3s.

No antigen is known for these receptors. Isolated RNA was reverse transcribed in full, so expressed TCRB transcripts were sequenced. Libraries were prepared by immunoSEQ multiplex PCR; TCRdb keeps only in-frame clonotypes and omits some of them. The table has about 240,000 clones, over 11% seen once. The sequenced material came from naive CD4+ T cells from blood. Receptors were obtained from a man between 25 and 39 years old with type 1 diabetes.

The chain recombines TRBV27 with TRBJ2-2; a possible D gene is TRBD2 (5 bases). This CDR3 contains 15 residues. Trimming removed 3 bases at V and 5 bases at J, with 13 bases between. In germline, CDR1 is MNHEY, CDR2 SMNVEV (reference sequence). The CDR3, as DNA: TGTGCCAGCAGTTTCAGCGTCCCGGGGACCGGGGAGCTGTTTTTT. Protein: CASSFSVPGTGELFF.

The chain employs TRBV19 and TRBJ2-2; the D gene is possibly TRBD1 (5 bases). The germline V gene encodes CDR1 LNHDA and CDR2 SQIVND (reference sequence). V lost 5 bases and J lost 1, with 8 bases in between. This CDR3 spans 14 amino acids. DNA of the CDR3: TGTGCCAGTAGTGAACAGGTGAACACCGGGGAGCTGTTTTTT. Translating gives CASSEQVNTGELFF.

V usage is TRBV5-1 and J usage is TRBJ2-1; D might be TRBD2 (5 bases). CDR1 SGHRS and CDR2 YFSETQ come from the germline V gene. The V and J ends lost 0 bases and 9 bases respectively, with 13 bases between them. There are 14 residues in the CDR3. CDR3 sequence reads: CASSLEWSSAEQFF. The CDR3 coding sequence is TGCGCCAGCAGCTTGGAGTGGAGTAGCGCTGAGCAGTTCTTC.

J is TRBJ1-2 and V is TRBV19; TRBD1 might be the D (6 bases). V was cut by 3 bases and J by 3 bases, with 11 bases left in between. Germline CDR1 LNHDA, CDR2 SQIVND (reference sequence). The CDR3 has 14 residues. CDR3 residues: CASSIVGGDYGYTF. DNA of the CDR3: TGTGCCAGTAGTATCGTAGGGGGAGACTATGGCTACACCTTC.

In its sample, this clone was seen a few times. Other DNA sequences within the sample encode an identical CDR3. V and J are TRBV19 and TRBJ2-7; D is uncertain. The CDR3 extends over 13 amino acids. V was clipped by 2 bases and J by 4 bases, with 9 bases between them. Per germline, CDR1 LNHDA and CDR2 SQIVND (reference sequence). The CDR3 loop reads CASSITRSYEQYF. Here the CDR3 DNA reads TGTGCCAGTAGTATAACCCGCAGTTACGAGCAGTACTTC.

The chain employs TRBV11-2 and TRBJ2-4; D not resolved. The germline V gene has CDR1 SGHAT and CDR2 FQNNGV. The CDR3 loop spans 12 amino acids. V lost 3 bases and J 8 bases, leaving 8 bases between the germline ends. CDR3 nucleotide sequence: TGTGCCAGCAGCTTGGAGACCCACATTCAGTACTTC. This sequence encodes CASSLETHIQYF.

A few counts support this clone. The chain joins TRBV7-9 to TRBJ1-4; 8 nucleotides agree with TRBD1. The ends lost 5 bases at V and 8 bases at J; junction bases unmatched: 10. The CDR3 runs 15 residues. Germline V gene data show CDR1 as SEHNR and CDR2 as FQNEAQ (reference sequence). The CDR3 sequence is CASSRKGQAEEKLFF. For the CDR3, the DNA is TGTGCCAGCAGCCGGAAGGGACAGGCGGAGGAAAAACTGTTTTTT.

This clone was observed a handful of times. The chain joins TRBV7-9 to TRBJ2-5; D possibly corresponds to TRBD2 (6 bases). The CDR3 spans 13 residues. Germline CDR1 and CDR2: SEHNR and FQNEAQ (reference sequence). Trimming pared 4 bases from V and 5 bases from J, leaving 11 bases between. CDR3 DNA: TGTGCCAGCAGCTATGGGGGGTCCGAGACCCAGTACTTC. Encoded protein: CASSYGGSETQYF.

This clone was picked up a small number of times. The CDR3 loop is CASSSELAGGPNEQFF. The DNA for the CDR3 is TGCGCCAGCAGCTCTGAACTAGCGGGGGGGCCGAATGAGCAGTTCTTC. The chain recombines TRBV5-1 with TRBJ2-1; 13 positions agree with TRBD2. Germline loops: CDR1 SGHRS, CDR2 YFSETQ. J lost 7 bases, V lost 3 bases, and 7 bases had no gene match. This CDR3 contains 16 residues. Filled out from reference TRBV5-1 and TRBJ2-1, the complete variable domain reads KAGVTQTPRYLIKTRGQQVTLSCSPISGHRSVSWYQQTPGQGLQFLFEYFSETQRNKGNFPGRFSGRQFSNSRSEMNVSTLELGDSALYLCASSSELAGGPNEQFFGPGTRLTVL.

This clone was recorded a few times. The CDR3 loop is CAWSGEAQYF. The CDR3 DNA reads TGTGCCTGGAGTGGGGAGGCCCAGTACTTC. V and J are TRBV30 and TRBJ2-5; D may be TRBD2 (6 bases). Germline CDR1 reads GTSNPN; CDR2 reads SVGIG (reference sequence). V dropped 1 base and J dropped 9 bases, with 6 bases sitting between them. The CDR3 extends over 10 amino acids.

The chain has TRBV11-2 and TRBJ2-7, with TRBD2 matching over 7 bases. Germline-derived CDR1 and CDR2 are SGHAT and FQNNGV. The CDR3 spans 14 residues. The J segment lost 7 bases and the V segment lost 3 bases, leaving 9 bases of the junction unmatched. CDR3 sequence reads: CASSFKRGSYEQYF. Written as DNA, the CDR3 is TGTGCCAGCAGCTTCAAGCGGGGAAGCTATGAGCAGTACTTC.

The chain carries TRBV18 and TRBJ1-1; D unclear. Germline values: CDR1 KGHSH, CDR2 LQKENI. V shed 6 bases and J shed 7 bases, with 12 bases lying between them. The CDR3 sequence is 12 residues long. CDR3 in amino acids: CASSTGRIEAFF. The DNA for the CDR3 is TGTGCCAGCTCCACCGGCAGGATTGAAGCTTTCTTT.

In this sample, this clone turned up a few times. The rearrangement joins TRBV5-6 to TRBJ1-2; D call uncertain. Per germline, CDR1 SGHDT and CDR2 YYEEEE. There are 15 residues in the CDR3. With 1 base removed from V and 0 bases from J, the gap between germline ends came to 10 bases. The CDR3, as DNA: TGTGCCAGCAGCTTGTGGTCTGGGCCTAACTATGGCTACACCTTC. Translated: CASSLWSGPNYGYTF. The full variable domain, its missing parts supplied by reference TRBV5-6 and TRBJ1-2, is DAGVTQSPTHLIKTRGQQVTLRCSPKSGHDTVSWYQQALGQGPQFIFQYYEEEERQRGNFPDRFSGHQFPNYSSELNVNALLLGDSALYLCASSLWSGPNYGYTFGSGTRLTVV.

The genes are TRBV29-1 and TRBJ2-3, with 10 bases that match TRBD2. J lost 3 bases, V lost 7 bases, and 7 bases had no gene match. Germline loops: CDR1 SQVTM, CDR2 ANQGSEA. The CDR3 length is 14 residues. This CDR3 reads CSGAWTSGTDTQYF. The CDR3, as DNA: TGCAGCGGGGCCTGGACTAGCGGAACAGATACGCAGTATTTT.

The chain is built from TRBV2 and TRBJ1-1, with D possibly TRBD1 on 5 matching bases. V lost 6 bases and J lost 2, with 16 bases in between. This CDR3 is 15 amino acids long. Germline CDR1 and CDR2: SNHLY and FYNNEI. The CDR3 DNA reads TGTGCCAGCAGGGGCCTTATTCAGGGAAACACTGAAGCTTTCTTT. Protein product: CASRGLIQGNTEAFF.

J is TRBJ2-1 and V is TRBV5-1; D perhaps matches TRBD1 (5 bases). The CDR3 contains 12 residues. Germline V CDR1 and CDR2: SGHRS, YFSETQ. The V end lost 0 bases, the J end lost 10 bases, and 8 bases lay between the germline ends. The CDR3 here is CASSLEKGEQFF. CDR3 DNA sequence: TGCGCCAGCAGCTTGGAAAAGGGGGAGCAGTTCTTC. Full variable domain (remainder filled in from reference TRBV5-1 and TRBJ2-1): KAGVTQTPRYLIKTRGQQVTLSCSPISGHRSVSWYQQTPGQGLQFLFEYFSETQRNKGNFPGRFSGRQFSNSRSEMNVSTLELGDSALYLCASSLEKGEQFFGPGTRLTVL.

Only a few counts were recorded for this clone. The chain links TRBV7-9 to TRBJ1-2; D uncertain. Germline V gene data show CDR1 as SEHNR and CDR2 as FQNEAQ (reference sequence). This CDR3 has 14 residues. The V gene lost 10 bases and the J gene lost 4 bases, with 19 bases spanning the gap. The CDR3 sequence is CATTPGRESYGYTF. The CDR3 coding sequence is TGTGCCACCACCCCCGGCCGGGAGTCCTATGGCTACACCTTC.

The chain combines TRBV5-1 with TRBJ2-3; the match to TRBD2 covers 13 bases. The germline V gene encodes CDR1 SGHRS and CDR2 YFSETQ. CDR3 size: 16 residues. After removal of 0 bases from V and 6 bases from J, the junction contained 4 bases not matched to a gene. The CDR3: CASSLGTSGGLDTQYF. In DNA form, the CDR3 reads TGCGCCAGCAGCTTGGGGACTAGCGGGGGACTCGATACGCAGTATTTT.

The V call is TRBV18, the J call TRBJ2-7; 9 nucleotides match TRBD1. Germline assignment: CDR1 KGHSH and CDR2 LQKENI. This CDR3 has 15 amino acids. The J segment lost 5 bases and the V segment lost 1 base, leaving 6 bases of the junction unmatched. The chain's CDR3 is CASSPQVGQGNEQYF. CDR3 coding DNA: TGTGCCAGCTCACCACAGGTGGGACAGGGCAACGAGCAGTACTTC.

This chain links TRBV18 with TRBJ2-5, with TRBD2 matching 9 bases. The V and J ends lost 2 bases and 5 bases, in that order; junction bases with no gene match: 6. Per the germline V gene, CDR1 is KGHSH and CDR2 is LQKENI. The CDR3 has 15 residues. The CDR3: CASSPSGTSLETQYF. The DNA of the CDR3 is TGTGCCAGCTCACCATCCGGGACTAGCTTGGAGACCCAGTACTTC.

The chain is built from TRBV18 and TRBJ2-1, with D maybe TRBD2 (6 bases). The length of the CDR3 is 13 residues. The V end was cut by 6 bases, the J end by 7 bases, with 13 bases between. The germline V gene has CDR1 KGHSH and CDR2 LQKENI. CDR3 bases: TGTGCCAGCTCCCGCTTTGGGGGGAATGAGCAGTTCTTC. Its protein is CASSRFGGNEQFF.

This clone was detected a few times. The chain links TRBV27 to TRBJ2-7; D is possibly TRBD1 (7 bases). The V gene's germline CDR1 is MNHEY and CDR2 SMNVEV (reference sequence). This CDR3 is 13 amino acids long. Deletions cut 6 bases from V and 1 base from J, with 10 bases between. CDR3 DNA sequence: TGTGCCAGCAGGCGGGACAGATCCTACGAGCAGTACTTC. Translation: CASRRDRSYEQYF.